This T cell receptor beta chain was profiled in a study of metastatic and nonmetastatic thyroid tumors. Study in general: Repertoire comparison spanned blood and tumor or nodule tissue of malignant and benign thyroid patients.

In the authors' workflow: CDR3 differences across clinicopathological groups were used to build a distant-metastasis classifier for papillary thyroid cancer. MiXCR was used by TCRdb to re-call the PCR reads. TCRdb, not the original authors, processed these V and J calls. The profile shows around 8,700 clones, about 25% of them singletons. This clone counts as medium-sized. The antigen is unknown. Ahead of thyroid surgery, no patient had received treatment of any kind. Germline CDR1 reads LNHDA; CDR2 reads SQIVND (reference sequence). The CDR3 consists of 13 residues. V was clipped by 3 bases and J by 6 bases, with 6 bases between them. Whole-study results and caveats: In both blood and tumor samples, TCR beta diversity was reported significantly higher for malignant than benign nodules.

This TCR derives from a female donor with papillary thyroid cancer or a benign thyroid nodule (not recorded which). Some clones in this sample may be carry-over from other donors' samples. The sequenced sample consisted of adjacent normal tissue. This chain joins TRBV19 and TRBJ1-6; no clear D gene. The CDR3 DNA reads as TGTGCCAGTAGTATGTCAGCTAATTCACCCCTCCACTTT. Protein product: CASSMSANSPLHF.